Here is one T cell receptor beta chain with its context. Its antigen remains unknown. TCRdb independently ran MiXCR on the reads; one entry per CDR3 protein. The sample contains some 180,000 distinct CDR3 sequences, 7.5% to 10% of which appear only once. The data stem from a study of T cell repertoires in cytomegalovirus infection. As for the study in general: Indications came from public TCR beta signatures; they pointed to CMV infection and to a matching HLA type.

CDR1 MNHEY and CDR2 SVGEGT come from the germline V gene. Trimming cost V 1 base and J 8 bases, with 20 bases left between them. CDR3 length: 16 amino acids. Whole-study results and caveats: Frequencies of public TCR beta families were cumulated, and this identified carriers of CMV plus the relevant HLA. HLA-C-restricted CMV clonotypes gave the most frequent clonotype in two of eight donors.

The J gene is TRBJ1-1, the V gene TRBV6-2 or TRBV6-3; no firm D call. This sequence originates from a human donor in good health (CMV status not recorded). Some clones in this sample may be carry-over from other donors' samples. The sample comprised PBMCs. The CDR3 region is CASSYFDQTKAPEAFF. CDR3 DNA sequence: TGTGCCAGCAGTTACTTCGACCAGACGAAGGCCCCGGAAGCTTTCTTT.